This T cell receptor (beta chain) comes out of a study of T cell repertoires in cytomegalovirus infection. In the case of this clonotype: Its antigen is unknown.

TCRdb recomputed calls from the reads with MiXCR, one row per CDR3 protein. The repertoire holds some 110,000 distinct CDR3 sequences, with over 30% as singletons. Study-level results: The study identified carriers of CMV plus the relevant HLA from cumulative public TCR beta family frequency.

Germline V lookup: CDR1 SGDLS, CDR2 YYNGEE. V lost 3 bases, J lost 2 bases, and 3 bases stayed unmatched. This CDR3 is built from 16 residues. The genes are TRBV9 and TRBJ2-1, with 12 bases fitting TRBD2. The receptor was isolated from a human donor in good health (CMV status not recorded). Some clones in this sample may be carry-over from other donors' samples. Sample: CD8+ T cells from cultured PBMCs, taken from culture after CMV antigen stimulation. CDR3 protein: CASSASSGGAYNEQFF. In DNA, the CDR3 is TGTGCCAGCAGCGCCTCTAGCGGGGGGGCCTACAATGAGCAGTTCTTC.